The 15 T cell receptor beta chains below come from one sample, sequenced in a study of healthy donors' naive CD4 and CD8 T cells. Each TCR library used around 0.5 ug of total RNA and a linear amplification protocol. MiXCR, applied by TCRdb to the reads, yields one record per CDR3 protein. Here the sample spans roughly 200,000 distinct CDR3 sequences, about 76% being singletons. Material for sequencing was naive CD4+ and CD8+ T cells sorted from blood, pooled from several donors. All receptors come from a pool of human donors in good health; the sample pools cells from several healthy donors.

This chain uses TRBV29-1 with TRBJ2-1; 13 bases line up with TRBD2. V trimming: 6 bases; J trimming: 8 bases; junction bases outside the gene matches: 7. The CDR3 runs to 14 residues. Germline-derived CDR1 and CDR2 are SQVTM and ANQGSEA. CDR3 coding DNA: TGCAGCGTCCCGACTAGCGGGAGGATCGATGAGCAGTTCTTC. Protein product: CSVPTSGRIDEQFF.

V gene TRBV29-1 combines with J gene TRBJ2-1; D possibly corresponds to TRBD1 (5 bases). From germline, CDR1 is SQVTM and CDR2 ANQGSEA. Trimming pared 7 bases from V and 10 bases from J, leaving 17 bases between. The CDR3 loop spans 12 amino acids. The CDR3 here is CSAEEIDREQFF. The CDR3 bases are TGCAGCGCCGAAGAGATCGACAGAGAGCAGTTCTTC.

V usage is TRBV6-1 and J usage is TRBJ2-7, with TRBD1 identical over 9 bases. The trim removed 10 bases at V and 3 bases at J, leaving 7 bases unmatched. Germline CDR1 is MNHNS and CDR2 is SASEGT. The CDR3 loop spans 13 amino acids. The CDR3 DNA follows: TGTGCCATTCCCGGGACAGGGTACTACGAGCAGTACTTC. Protein sequence: CAIPGTGYYEQYF.

The chain is built from TRBV20-1 and TRBJ2-3; 7 bases map to TRBD1. CDR3 length equals 15 residues. The junction had 5 bases not matched to a gene; V was cut back by 0 bases and J by 2 bases. CDR1 DFQATT and CDR2 SNEGSKA come from the germline V gene (reference sequence). The CDR3 DNA follows: TGCAGTGCTAGAGACTACGGACAGGCCACAGATACGCAGTATTTT. It yields the protein CSARDYGQATDTQYF.

The rearrangement joins TRBV29-1 to TRBJ2-1; 7 nucleotides align to TRBD1. Per germline, CDR1 SQVTM and CDR2 ANQGSEA. V gave up 0 bases and J gave up 0 bases; unmatched junction bases: 5. The CDR3 has 16 amino acids. This CDR3 is CSVEDPSGGSYNEQFF. As DNA, the CDR3 is TGCAGCGTTGAAGACCCTTCAGGGGGCTCCTACAATGAGCAGTTCTTC.

V and J are TRBV29-1 and TRBJ2-1, with 16 bases aligning to TRBD2. The CDR3 totals 17 residues. Per germline, CDR1 SQVTM and CDR2 ANQGSEA. J was trimmed by 1 base and V by 6 bases; bases with no gene match: 6. In DNA form, the CDR3 reads TGCAGCGTCGAGGGACTAGCGGGAGGGTTGTCCTACAATGAGCAGTTCTTC. It yields the protein CSVEGLAGGLSYNEQFF.

This chain uses TRBV6-1 with TRBJ2-5; TRBD2 might be the D (5 bases). The CDR3 extends over 13 amino acids. Germline assignment: CDR1 MNHNS and CDR2 SASEGT. V was shortened by 4 bases and J by 5 bases, with 11 bases between the two germline ends. The CDR3 region has the DNA TGTGCCAGCAGTGGACAAGCGGCCGAGACCCAGTACTTC. Amino acids: CASSGQAAETQYF.

This clonotype was recorded once. CDR3 DNA: TGCAGCGTTTCACCGGGACAGGGTTTTGGCTACACCTTC. Translation gives CSVSPGQGFGYTF. The chain carries TRBV29-1 and TRBJ1-2, with 9 positions matching TRBD1. Trimming took 5 bases from V and 7 from J; bases not matched to a gene: 8. The CDR3 runs 13 residues. The germline gives CDR1 SQVTM, CDR2 ANQGSEA.

The chain employs TRBV20-1 and TRBJ2-5; the D gene could be TRBD1 or TRBD2 (5 bases each). Trimming took off 0 bases at V and 5 bases at J, with 13 bases between the two ends. Germline V gene sequence: CDR1 DFQATT, CDR2 SNEGSKA (reference sequence). The CDR3 consists of 14 residues. The CDR3, as DNA: TGCAGTGCTAGAGATCATTGGGGGACGGAGACCCAGTACTTC. Translated, it gives CSARDHWGTETQYF.

This chain connects TRBV29-1 to TRBJ1-5; unclear D gene. This CDR3 contains 15 residues. The germline V and J ends were trimmed by 7 bases and 0 bases, with 16 bases remaining between them. Germline lookup yields CDR1 SQVTM and CDR2 ANQGSEA. The DNA of the CDR3 is TGCAGCGCCCTCGGATCAGGAGATAGCAATCAGCCCCAGCATTTT. This gives the protein CSALGSGDSNQPQHF. The full variable domain, with the rest looked up from reference TRBV29-1 and TRBJ1-5, is SAVISQKPSRDICQRGTSLTIQCQVDSQVTMMFWYRQQPGQSLTLIATANQGSEATYESGFVIDKFPISRPNLTFSTLTVSNMSPEDSSIYLCSALGSGDSNQPQHFGDGTRLSIL.

The J gene is TRBJ2-1, the V gene TRBV6-6; possibly TRBD2 for D (6 bases). The CDR3 contains 15 residues. Per germline, CDR1 MNHNY and CDR2 SVGAGI (reference sequence). V lost 6 bases and J 0 bases, leaving 12 bases between the germline ends. For the CDR3, the DNA is TGTGCCAGCAGGTACCGGGACTCCTCCTACAATGAGCAGTTCTTC. Its protein product is CASRYRDSSYNEQFF.

The V and J genes are TRBV5-8 and TRBJ2-1; possible D gene TRBD2, 5 bases. The CDR3 totals 15 residues. Looked up from germline, CDR1 is SGHTS and CDR2 is YDEGEE. Trimming pared 4 bases from V and 8 bases from J, leaving 19 bases between. CDR3 DNA: TGTGCCAGCAGCCCGGGGATGTTGGCTTTCCATGAGCAGTTCTTC. Amino acid sequence: CASSPGMLAFHEQFF.

The V call is TRBV6-5, the J call TRBJ1-2; tentatively, D is TRBD1 (6 bases). Germline V gives CDR1 MNHEY, CDR2 SVGAGI. The CDR3 loop spans 14 amino acids. Trimming stripped 4 bases from V and 4 bases from J, with 13 bases between. The CDR3 sequence is CASSFTGNVYGYTF. In nucleotides, the CDR3 is TGTGCCAGCAGTTTCACAGGGAATGTCTATGGCTACACCTTC.

The V gene is TRBV27, the J gene TRBJ1-2, with unresolved D. Trimming left V 5 bases short and J 4 bases short, with 20 bases between. This CDR3 contains 16 residues. CDR1 and CDR2 (germline): MNHEY, SMNVEV (reference sequence). The CDR3 loop reads CASSPSTGGRTYGYTF. The CDR3 DNA follows: TGTGCCAGCAGTCCCTCCACTGGAGGCAGGACCTATGGCTACACCTTC.

This clonotype was detected a few times. The CDR3: CASSFQGGSTEAFF. In nucleotides, the CDR3 is TGTGCCAGCAGCTTTCAAGGGGGAAGTACTGAAGCTTTCTTT. The chain uses TRBV5-6 and TRBJ1-1; tentative D call: TRBD1 (6 bases). The CDR3 covers 14 residues. Trimming stripped 2 bases from V and 5 bases from J, with 13 bases between. The V gene's germline CDR1 is SGHDT and CDR2 YYEEEE.